The 22 T cell receptor beta chains below were found in one sample sequenced in a study of response to subunit inactivated influenza vaccine. Using its own MiXCR run on the RT-PCR reads, TCRdb lists one record per CDR3 protein. This table holds hundreds of thousands of distinct CDR3 sequences, about a fifth found once. Source: PBMCs from blood, taken about 5 days after vaccination. The origin of the receptors is a man aged 45-65 years who received an inactivated influenza vaccine.

The chain employs TRBV28 and TRBJ2-7, with 10 bases lining up with TRBD1. The CDR3 contains 15 residues. V dropped 4 bases and J dropped 6; count of bases not matched to a gene: 9. Germline assignment: CDR1 MDHEN and CDR2 SYDVKM. The CDR3 spells CASSYIRDRGGEQYF. The CDR3 nucleotides are TGTGCCAGCAGTTACATACGGGACAGGGGAGGCGAGCAGTACTTC.

The table lists this clonotype with a count of one. The chain couples TRBV6-5 to TRBJ1-4; D call uncertain. Trimming removed 2 bases from V and 7 bases from J, with 8 bases in between. This CDR3 has 13 residues. Germline lookup yields CDR1 MNHEY and CDR2 SVGAGI. The CDR3 sequence is CASSYAWGEKLFF. The CDR3 DNA reads TGTGCCAGCAGTTACGCGTGGGGTGAAAAACTGTTTTTT.

This clonotype was counted a single time. V is TRBV7-9 and J is TRBJ2-7; tentative D call: TRBD1 (5 bases). The CDR3 length is 15 residues. From germline, CDR1 is SEHNR and CDR2 FQNEAQ (reference sequence). The V end was cut by 1 base, the J end by 5 bases, with 15 bases between. CDR3 loop: CASSLVGAGGHEQYF. Written as DNA, the CDR3 is TGTGCCAGCAGCTTAGTTGGGGCAGGTGGCCACGAGCAGTACTTC.

This chain joins TRBV24-1 and TRBJ2-5; 7 bases line up with TRBD2. The germline gives CDR1 KGHDR, CDR2 SFDVKD. The CDR3 sequence is 15 residues long. J was trimmed by 4 bases and V by 3 bases; bases with no gene match: 7. CDR3 residues: CATSDPEGRGETQYF. The CDR3, as DNA: TGTGCCACCAGTGATCCTGAGGGGAGGGGAGAGACCCAGTACTTC.

This chain uses TRBV6-1 with TRBJ2-7; D is unresolved. The germline V gene encodes CDR1 MNHNS and CDR2 SASEGT. Trimming took off 0 bases at V and 0 bases at J, with 9 bases between the two ends. This CDR3 spans 15 amino acids. The CDR3 sequence is CASSEAPRSSYEQYF. CDR3 DNA: TGTGCCAGCAGTGAAGCGCCTAGGAGCTCCTACGAGCAGTACTTC.

This clonotype was recorded a few times. The rearrangement joins TRBV20-1 to TRBJ2-6; tentatively, D is TRBD1 (5 bases). Per germline, CDR1 DFQATT and CDR2 SNEGSKA (reference sequence). This CDR3 contains 14 residues. Between the trimmed V and J ends, which lost 3 bases and 2 bases, there was a span of 8 bases. The CDR3 nucleotides read TGCAGTGCTAGGGGGCTTCCTGGGGCCAACGTCCTGACTTTC. This encodes CSARGLPGANVLTF.

This clonotype turned up a few times. The chain recombines TRBV7-8 with TRBJ2-2; D remains ambiguous. V was cut by 5 bases and J by 3 bases, with 19 bases left in between. This CDR3 comprises 17 residues. Germline V gene lookup returns CDR1 SGHVS and CDR2 FQNEAQ. CDR3 loop: CASSPSSPNPYTGELFF. CDR3 in DNA: TGTGCCAGCAGCCCCTCGTCCCCTAATCCCTACACCGGGGAGCTGTTTTTT.

The chain links TRBV20-1 to TRBJ1-1, with 7 bases that match TRBD1. The CDR3 is 14 residues long. V was pared by 3 bases and J by 0 bases, with 4 bases of the junction left unmatched. Per germline, CDR1 DFQATT and CDR2 SNEGSKA (reference sequence). The CDR3 is CSARLGQMNTEAFF. The CDR3 nucleotides are TGCAGTGCTAGGCTGGGACAGATGAACACTGAAGCTTTCTTT.

This clonotype came up a few times. The V gene is TRBV6-1, the J gene TRBJ1-5; TRBD1 agrees at 8 bases. The CDR3 spans 13 residues. The junction had 3 bases not matched to a gene; V was cut back by 5 bases and J by 6 bases. Germline V gene data show CDR1 as MNHNS and CDR2 as SASEGT. CDR3 in amino acids: CASSQGAVQPQHF. CDR3 bases: TGTGCCAGCAGTCAGGGGGCCGTTCAGCCCCAGCATTTT.

V gene TRBV14 combines with J gene TRBJ2-1; 11 nucleotides line up with TRBD2. Losses at the gene ends were 0 bases for V and 6 bases for J; bases not matched to a gene: 7. CDR3 length: 17 residues. Germline V gives CDR1 SGHDN, CDR2 FVKESK. Written as DNA, the CDR3 is TGTGCCAGCAGCCAAGATCGTACTAGCGGGAGACGCAATGAGCAGTTCTTC. Protein product: CASSQDRTSGRRNEQFF.

This chain links TRBV12-3 or TRBV12-4 with TRBJ1-2; D is perhaps TRBD1 (6 bases). CDR3 length: 15 amino acids. V gave up 1 base and J gave up 7 bases, with 16 bases separating them. CDR3 in DNA: TGTGCCAGCAGTTTAGGGGGGCAGCAGGTTGGTGGCTACACCTTC. It yields the protein CASSLGGQQVGGYTF.

The chain uses TRBV28 and TRBJ1-1, with unresolved D. The CDR3 contains 14 residues. The V end lost 8 bases, the J end lost 4 bases, and 17 bases lay between the germline ends. Looked up from germline, CDR1 is MDHEN and CDR2 is SYDVKM. The CDR3 bases are TGTGCCAGCGGAACCCGGACGAGCGGCACTGAAGCTTTCTTT. Residues: CASGTRTSGTEAFF.

The V and J genes are TRBV5-1 and TRBJ2-7; 10 bases line up with TRBD1. V lost 0 bases and J lost 5; bases outside the gene matches: 5. This CDR3 has 15 amino acids. In germline, CDR1 is SGHRS, CDR2 YFSETQ. CDR3: CASSLGGQGIDEQYF. The CDR3 DNA sequence: TGCGCCAGCAGCTTGGGGGGACAGGGGATAGACGAGCAGTACTTC.

This clonotype was counted between two and nine times. The chain has TRBV20-1 and TRBJ2-3, with D perhaps TRBD1 (6 bases). The CDR3 is made up of 14 amino acids. Trimming left V 4 bases short and J 2 bases short, with 13 bases between. Germline values: CDR1 DFQATT, CDR2 SNEGSKA (reference sequence). CDR3 nucleotide sequence: TGCAGTGCTACAGAACAGGGCCTCACAGATACGCAGTATTTT. It yields the protein CSATEQGLTDTQYF.

This clonotype was detected a few times. The V call is TRBV20-1, the J call TRBJ2-7; D remains unclear. CDR1 is DFQATT and CDR2 is SNEGSKA in the germline V gene (reference sequence). V was cut by 0 bases and J by 6 bases, with 15 bases left in between. The CDR3 spans 14 residues. The CDR3 DNA reads as TGCAGTGCTAGAGATCATTTGGACCCGCTCGAGCAGTACTTC. Translating gives CSARDHLDPLEQYF.

The V call is TRBV24-1, the J call TRBJ2-3, with D unclear. The CDR3 is made up of 15 amino acids. V was trimmed by 1 base and J by 0 bases, leaving 7 bases between them. Germline CDR1 is KGHDR and CDR2 is SFDVKD. The CDR3 here is CATSDLRDSTDTQYF. In DNA, the CDR3 is TGTGCCACCAGTGATTTAAGGGATAGCACAGATACGCAGTATTTT.

The gene calls are TRBV20-1 and TRBJ2-2; D unresolved. Trimming took 5 bases from V and 8 from J, leaving 12 bases between them. The CDR3 covers 12 residues. Germline assignment: CDR1 DFQATT and CDR2 SNEGSKA (reference sequence). The DNA of the CDR3 is TGCAGTGCTCAAACTCGGTCTGGGGAGCTGTTTTTT. Translation: CSAQTRSGELFF.

This clonotype has ten or more counts. The V gene is TRBV3-1, the J gene TRBJ1-6, with unresolved D. Germline loops: CDR1 LGHDT, CDR2 YNNKEL (reference sequence). Between the trimmed V and J ends, which lost 0 bases and 0 bases, there was a span of 15 bases. The CDR3 length is 19 residues. CDR3 DNA: TGTGCCAGCAGCCAAGATTTAGTACAGTCGAGCTCCTATAATTCACCCCTCCACTTT. Protein product: CASSQDLVQSSSYNSPLHF. Together with reference TRBV3-1 and TRBJ1-6, the CDR3 gives the full variable domain: DTAVSQTPKYLVTQMGNDKSIKCEQNLGHDTMYWYKQDSKKFLKIMFSYNNKELIINETVPNRFSPKSPDKAHLNLHINSLELGDSAVYFCASSQDLVQSSSYNSPLHFGNGTRLTVT.

This clonotype has a handful of counts. This rearrangement joins TRBV24-1 to TRBJ2-1; tentatively, D is TRBD2 (5 bases). V was trimmed by 0 bases and J by 5 bases, leaving 19 bases between them. CDR3 length: 18 residues. The germline CDR1 and CDR2 sequences are KGHDR and SFDVKD. CDR3 DNA sequence: TGTGCCACCAGTGATTTGACTTCTCCCGGGAATATTAACAATGAGCAGTTCTTC. Encoded protein: CATSDLTSPGNINNEQFF.

CDR3 sequence reads: CASSQDLLAGAFYEQYF. The CDR3 DNA follows: TGTGCCAGCAGCCAAGATCTCCTAGCGGGAGCTTTCTACGAGCAGTACTTC. The chain carries TRBV4-2 and TRBJ2-7; 10 bases fit TRBD2. In germline, CDR1 is LGHNA, CDR2 YNFKEQ. The V and J ends lost 0 bases and 3 bases, in that order; junction bases with no gene match: 8. CDR3 length: 17 residues.

This clonotype was picked up a small number of times. This chain joins TRBV14 and TRBJ2-5; 9 bases align to TRBD2. Germline V CDR1 and CDR2: SGHDN, FVKESK. V lost 5 bases and J lost 6; bases outside the gene matches: 4. The CDR3 sequence is 13 residues long. The CDR3 bases are TGTGCCAGCAGCGGACTAGCGACACAGACCCAGTACTTC. Its translation is CASSGLATQTQYF.

V usage is TRBV7-9 and J usage is TRBJ1-1; unclear D gene. The CDR3 is made up of 15 amino acids. Trimming cost V 1 base and J 1 base, with 10 bases left between them. In germline, CDR1 is SEHNR, CDR2 FQNEAQ (reference sequence). CDR3 DNA sequence: TGTGCCAGCAGCTTAGGAATGGGAACGAACACTGAAGCTTTCTTT. Residues: CASSLGMGTNTEAFF.